Below, 22 T cell receptor beta chains from the same sample are listed, as sequenced in a study of identical twins. TCRdb reprocessed the 5' RACE reads via MiXCR and lists one record per CDR3 protein. Of 690,000 or so distinct CDR3 sequences in the sample, roughly 8% were seen once. The same specimen was also included in a second study, on yellow fever vaccine responses in identical twins.

The sample was PBMCs. These receptors were taken from a woman aged 18-30 years in good health.

The chain's CDR3 is CATSRTTGGYEQYF. DNA for the CDR3: TGTGCCACCAGCAGAACAACAGGGGGATACGAGCAGTACTTC. The chain joins TRBV15 to TRBJ2-7; 8 nucleotides agree with TRBD1. The V gene's germline CDR1 is LNHNV and CDR2 YYDKDF (reference sequence). The CDR3 sequence is 14 residues long. J lost 4 bases, V lost 2 bases, and 4 bases had no gene match.

This clonotype was found a few times. The chain is built from TRBV7-2 and TRBJ1-1; maybe TRBD1 (5 bases). Germline-derived CDR1 and CDR2 are SGHTA and FQGNSA. This CDR3 is 16 amino acids long. The V end was cut by 4 bases, the J end by 0 bases, with 15 bases between. The DNA of the CDR3 is TGTGCCAGCAGCTCCCCCCGGGGGGGGGTGAACACTGAAGCTTTCTTT. Translating gives CASSSPRGGVNTEAFF.

V usage is TRBV6-5 and J usage is TRBJ2-5, with D possibly matching TRBD2 (5 bases). The CDR3 consists of 15 residues. Trimming removed 1 base at V and 2 bases at J, with 11 bases between. Germline V CDR1 and CDR2: MNHEY, SVGAGI. The CDR3 is CASSYFLGVQETQYF. CDR3 in DNA: TGTGCCAGCAGTTACTTCCTCGGGGTTCAAGAGACCCAGTACTTC.

The rearrangement uses TRBV29-1 and TRBJ2-3; 10 bases are shared with TRBD2. Germline CDR1 is SQVTM and CDR2 is ANQGSEA. The CDR3 totals 14 residues. J lost 3 bases, V lost 3 bases, and 3 bases had no gene match. CDR3 region: CSVDASGGTDTQYF. The CDR3, as DNA: TGCAGCGTTGACGCTAGCGGGGGAACAGATACGCAGTATTTT.

The rearrangement links TRBV11-2 to TRBJ2-3, with 14 bases that match TRBD2. The CDR3 totals 19 residues. Germline loops: CDR1 SGHAT, CDR2 FQNNGV. V dropped 3 bases and J dropped 0; count of bases not matched to a gene: 8. The CDR3 DNA sequence: TGTGCCAGCAGCTTCAAACCAAGGACTAGCGGGGGGAGCACAGATACGCAGTATTTT. This encodes CASSFKPRTSGGSTDTQYF.

This clonotype was recorded a few times. This sequence joins TRBV20-1 and TRBJ2-1; 7 bases are shared with TRBD2. The CDR3 consists of 13 residues. Germline V gives CDR1 DFQATT, CDR2 SNEGSKA (reference sequence). V shed 5 bases, J shed 1 base, and the junction held 2 bases outside the gene matches. The CDR3 loop is CSAWTSSYNEQFF. The CDR3, as DNA: TGCAGTGCTTGGACTAGTTCCTACAATGAGCAGTTCTTC.

A word on this clonotype: One junction end disagrees with the germline gene, perhaps due to a read error. The chain couples TRBV5-4 to TRBJ2-1; 7 bases match TRBD1. CDR3 length: 14 amino acids. CDR1 and CDR2 from the germline V gene are SGHNT and YYREEE (reference sequence). The CDR3 coding sequence is TGTGTCAGCAGCTTGGGGCCAGGGGGAAATGAGCAGTTCTTC. Residues: CVSSLGPGGNEQFF.

The V gene is TRBV5-1, the J gene TRBJ2-7; 11 bases line up with TRBD1. The germline V gene encodes CDR1 SGHRS and CDR2 YFSETQ. Trimming took 0 bases from V and 8 from J; bases not matched to a gene: 4. The CDR3 consists of 14 residues. The chain's CDR3 is CASSLEGTGGKQYF. The CDR3 DNA sequence: TGCGCCAGCAGCTTGGAGGGGACAGGGGGTAAGCAGTACTTC.

This clonotype was counted a few times. The genes are TRBV6-6 and TRBJ2-4; D ambiguous. Trimming took off 6 bases at V and 0 bases at J, with 6 bases between the two ends. In germline, CDR1 is MNHNY, CDR2 SVGAGI (reference sequence). This CDR3 spans 13 amino acids. CDR3 in DNA: TGTGCCAGCAGCGCAATAGCCAAAAACATTCAGTACTTC. Protein product: CASSAIAKNIQYF.

The V gene is TRBV18, the J gene TRBJ2-7; D is unresolved. The V end was cut by 0 bases, the J end by 3 bases, with 9 bases between. The germline V gene has CDR1 KGHSH and CDR2 LQKENI. The CDR3 is 14 amino acids. CDR3: CASSPPRFFYEQYF. The CDR3 DNA reads as TGTGCCAGCTCACCACCGCGATTCTTCTACGAGCAGTACTTC.

This clonotype has only a few counts. The chain is built from TRBV6-2 or TRBV6-3 and TRBJ2-7, with D possibly matching TRBD1 (5 bases). The CDR3 consists of 12 residues. Germline V CDR1 and CDR2: MNHEY, SVGEGT. The V gene lost 2 bases and the J gene lost 7 bases, with 9 bases spanning the gap. CDR3 sequence (DNA): TGTGCCAGCAGTTACGTTAGGGGAGAGCAGTACTTC. This codes for CASSYVRGEQYF.

This clonotype was found many times. CDR3: CSAAIESTDTQYF. Here the CDR3 DNA reads TGCAGCGCTGCTATAGAGAGCACAGATACGCAGTATTTT. The chain recombines TRBV29-1 with TRBJ2-3; no definite D call. Germline assignment: CDR1 SQVTM and CDR2 ANQGSEA. The CDR3 sequence is 13 residues long. V dropped 7 bases and J dropped 0 bases, with 11 bases sitting between them.

This sequence joins TRBV6-1 and TRBJ2-1; 9 nucleotides align to TRBD2. Germline V gene sequence: CDR1 MNHNS, CDR2 SASEGT. The CDR3 covers 16 residues. Losses at the gene ends were 7 bases for V and 0 bases for J; bases not matched to a gene: 7. The CDR3 protein is CASMGGGAASYNEQFF. The DNA for the CDR3 is TGTGCCAGCATGGGCGGGGGGGCCGCCTCCTACAATGAGCAGTTCTTC.

This clonotype came up many times. This chain connects TRBV15 to TRBJ1-2; D unresolved. This CDR3 is 13 amino acids long. Per germline, CDR1 LNHNV and CDR2 YYDKDF (reference sequence). V was clipped by 0 bases and J by 4 bases, with 6 bases between them. The CDR3 region has the DNA TGTGCCACCAGCAGAGAGGACGGCTATGGCTACACCTTC. Its translation: CATSREDGYGYTF.

This clonotype was seen more than once but under ten times. The chain employs TRBV20-1 and TRBJ2-4; TRBD1 might be the D (5 bases). The CDR3 spans 17 residues. Germline CDR1 is DFQATT and CDR2 is SNEGSKA (reference sequence). Trimming cost V 3 bases and J 0 bases, with 18 bases left between them. In DNA form, the CDR3 reads TGCAGTGCTAGCCATCCTACTCGACAGTTAGCCAAAAACATTCAGTACTTC. It codes for CSASHPTRQLAKNIQYF.

The chain employs TRBV28 and TRBJ2-7; D is unclear. Trimming stripped 1 base from V and 3 bases from J, with 16 bases between. CDR1 and CDR2 from the germline V gene are MDHEN and SYDVKM. The CDR3 totals 16 residues. The CDR3 protein is CASSLLAPIPLYEQYF. CDR3 sequence (DNA): TGTGCCAGCAGTTTATTGGCTCCCATCCCGCTCTACGAGCAGTACTTC.

This clonotype has just a few counts. The gene calls are TRBV6-4 and TRBJ2-7; 8 bases line up with TRBD1. Looked up from germline, CDR1 is MRHNA and CDR2 is SNTAGT. The ends lost 5 bases at V and 3 bases at J; junction bases unmatched: 9. The CDR3 totals 15 residues. The CDR3, as DNA: TGTGCCAGCAGTCAGCTCCCGGGACAGGACTACGAGCAGTACTTC. Translation: CASSQLPGQDYEQYF.

This clonotype was detected ten times or more. The chain recombines TRBV5-1 with TRBJ2-1; the D gene is possibly TRBD2 (6 bases). Germline V gene lookup returns CDR1 SGHRS and CDR2 YFSETQ. Trimming removed 0 bases at V and 0 bases at J, with 7 bases between. The CDR3 has 15 amino acids. The CDR3 reads CASSLDSGSYNEQFF. In DNA form, the CDR3 reads TGCGCCAGCAGCTTGGATAGCGGCTCCTACAATGAGCAGTTCTTC. Full variable domain (outside the CDR3, taken from reference TRBV5-1 and TRBJ2-1): KAGVTQTPRYLIKTRGQQVTLSCSPISGHRSVSWYQQTPGQGLQFLFEYFSETQRNKGNFPGRFSGRQFSNSRSEMNVSTLELGDSALYLCASSLDSGSYNEQFFGPGTRLTVL.

The V gene is TRBV12-3 or TRBV12-4, the J gene TRBJ2-3; D may be TRBD2 (5 bases). V lost 1 base and J 5 bases, leaving 10 bases between the germline ends. The CDR3 contains 14 residues. The CDR3 DNA reads TGTGCCAGCAGTTTAGGGACGGAGGTAGATACGCAGTATTTT. It yields the protein CASSLGTEVDTQYF.

V gene TRBV12-5 combines with J gene TRBJ2-7, with D perhaps TRBD2 (6 bases). The germline V gene encodes CDR1 LGHNT and CDR2 FRNRAP. Trimming shortened V by 1 base and J by 4 bases, and 17 bases separated the two germline ends. The CDR3 runs 16 residues. The CDR3 protein is CASGLAAGTGIYEQYF. The CDR3 coding sequence is TGTGCTAGTGGTTTGGCCGCCGGGACTGGCATATACGAGCAGTACTTC.

V is TRBV6-6 and J is TRBJ2-7; a possible D gene is TRBD2 (6 bases). The V end lost 6 bases, the J end lost 2 bases, and 11 bases lay between the germline ends. CDR3 size: 13 residues. CDR1 and CDR2 from the germline V gene are MNHNY and SVGAGI (reference sequence). The CDR3 sequence is CASRRTTTYEQYF. The CDR3 bases are TGTGCCAGCAGGAGGACTACCACCTACGAGCAGTACTTC.

The CDR3: CSARVAGIGNTIYF. The CDR3, as DNA: TGCAGTGCTAGAGTGGCAGGGATCGGAAACACCATATATTTT. The chain combines TRBV20-1 with TRBJ1-3; TRBD1 might be the D (5 bases). Looked up from germline, CDR1 is DFQATT and CDR2 is SNEGSKA (reference sequence). The germline V and J ends were trimmed by 1 base and 4 bases, with 11 bases remaining between them. This CDR3 has 14 residues.